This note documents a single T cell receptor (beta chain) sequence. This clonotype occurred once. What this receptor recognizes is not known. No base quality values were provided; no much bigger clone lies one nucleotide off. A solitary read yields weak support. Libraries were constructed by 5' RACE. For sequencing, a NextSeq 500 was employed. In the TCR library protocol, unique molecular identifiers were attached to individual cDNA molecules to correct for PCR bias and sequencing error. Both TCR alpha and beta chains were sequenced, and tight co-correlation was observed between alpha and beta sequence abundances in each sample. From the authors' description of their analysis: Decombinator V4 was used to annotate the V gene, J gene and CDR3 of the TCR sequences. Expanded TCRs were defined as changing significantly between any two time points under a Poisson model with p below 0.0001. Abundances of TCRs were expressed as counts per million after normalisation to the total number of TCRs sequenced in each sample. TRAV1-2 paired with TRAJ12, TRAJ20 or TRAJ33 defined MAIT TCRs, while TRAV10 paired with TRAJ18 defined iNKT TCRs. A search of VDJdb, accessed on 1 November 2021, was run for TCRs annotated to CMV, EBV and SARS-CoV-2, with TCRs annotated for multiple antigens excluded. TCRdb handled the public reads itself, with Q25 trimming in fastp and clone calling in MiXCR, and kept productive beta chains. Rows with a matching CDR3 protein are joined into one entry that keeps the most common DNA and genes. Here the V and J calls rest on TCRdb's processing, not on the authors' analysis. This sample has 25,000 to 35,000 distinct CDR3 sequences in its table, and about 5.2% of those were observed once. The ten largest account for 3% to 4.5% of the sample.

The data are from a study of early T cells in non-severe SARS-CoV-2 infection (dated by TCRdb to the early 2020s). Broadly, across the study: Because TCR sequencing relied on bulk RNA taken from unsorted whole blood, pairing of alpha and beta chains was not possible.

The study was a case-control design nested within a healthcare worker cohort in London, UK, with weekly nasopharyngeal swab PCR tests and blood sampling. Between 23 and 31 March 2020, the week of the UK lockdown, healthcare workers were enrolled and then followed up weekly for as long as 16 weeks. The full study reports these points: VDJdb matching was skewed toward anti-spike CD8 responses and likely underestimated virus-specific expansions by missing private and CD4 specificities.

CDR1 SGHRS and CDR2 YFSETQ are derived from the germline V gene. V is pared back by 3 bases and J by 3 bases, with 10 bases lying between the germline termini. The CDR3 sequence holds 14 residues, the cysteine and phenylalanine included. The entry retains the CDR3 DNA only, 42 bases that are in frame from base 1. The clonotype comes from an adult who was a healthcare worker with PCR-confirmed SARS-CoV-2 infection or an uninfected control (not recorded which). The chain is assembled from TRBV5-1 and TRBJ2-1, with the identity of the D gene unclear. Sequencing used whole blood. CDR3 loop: CASSSIHSYNEQFF. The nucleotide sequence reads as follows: TGCGCCAGCAGCTCTATACATAGCTACAATGAGCAGTTCTTC.